The TCR beta chain under discussion was sequenced for a study of T cell responses to AZD1222 COVID-19 vaccine. TCRdb's table, derived via immunoSEQ multiplex PCR, lists solely in-frame clones and lacks some. The repertoire holds about 100,000 clones, with around nine tenths as singletons. Per germline, CDR1 LGHDT and CDR2 YNNKEL (reference sequence). V gave up 2 bases and J gave up 7 bases; unmatched junction bases: 11. This CDR3 is 17 amino acids long. The TCR originated in an adult in good health. This chain connects TRBV3-1 (or the pseudogene TRBV3-2) to TRBJ2-2; 9 bases align to TRBD1. This material consisted of peripheral blood, taken on day 0 of AZD1222 vaccination. CDR3 loop: CASSQIVWDRDDGELFF. The CDR3 bases are TGTGCCAGCAGCCAAATTGTTTGGGACAGGGATGACGGGGAGCTGTTTTTT.